This section outlines one TCR beta chain sequence together with its context. This entry is derived from a study of blood T cell repertoires in COVID-19. On the study more broadly: Acute-phase and convalescent COVID-19 samples originated in the United States, Italy and Spain.

Looked up from germline, CDR1 is LNHNV and CDR2 is YYDKDF (reference sequence). The CDR3 extends over 15 amino acids. Trimming left V 3 bases short and J 0 bases short, with 9 bases between. Clones were sequenced by immunoSEQ multiplex PCR, and TCRdb holds only the in-frame ones, with some missing. The sample yields 150,000 to 200,000 clones, 84% seen once. This chain connects TRBV15 to TRBJ1-3; the D is unclear. Material for sequencing was peripheral blood. This clonotype originated in a woman between 65 and 79 years old with COVID-19, enrolled during active disease. The CDR3 sequence: CATSRSGSSGNTIYF. The CDR3 DNA is TGTGCCACCAGCAGGTCGGGGAGCTCTGGAAACACCATATATTTT.